The clone carrying this T cell receptor (beta chain) came up a few times. The conserved phenylalanine or tryptophan is not found at the CDR3 terminus, so this likely reflects a read error. Germline CDR1 is SQVTM and CDR2 is ANQGSEA. The CDR3 contains 15 residues. The researchers produced TCR beta cDNA from approximately 540 ng total RNA with a constant-region primer. Sequencing libraries for TCR beta derived from three nested multiplex PCR rounds that used slightly modified ARM-PCR. For approximately 11 cycles apiece, the opening two PCR rounds ran with TRBV1-TRBV30 forward primers and a C-beta reverse primer. Each CDR3 protein gets one entry after TCRdb re-called the multiplex PCR reads with MiXCR. The data contain 30,000 to 40,000 distinct CDR3 sequences, nearly 75% of them singletons. Unsorted bulk tissue of about 20-30 mg yielded co-extracted RNA and DNA. The data derive from a study of tumor-infiltrating lymphocytes in primary liver carcinoma. Study information: Patients comprised men and women whose ages fell between 30 and 69 years.

The J gene is TRBJ1-1, the V gene TRBV29-1; D not certain. The sample taken for sequencing was liver tumor tissue from sampling region 4. As for subset: tumor region T4, right-lateral pole. The clonotype comes from a man aged 40-49 years with primary liver carcinoma and hepatitis B virus infection. This CDR3 is CNVAPGWGMNTEAFS. The DNA of the CDR3 is TGCAACGTTGCCCCGGGATGGGGAATGAATACTGAAGCTTTCTCT.